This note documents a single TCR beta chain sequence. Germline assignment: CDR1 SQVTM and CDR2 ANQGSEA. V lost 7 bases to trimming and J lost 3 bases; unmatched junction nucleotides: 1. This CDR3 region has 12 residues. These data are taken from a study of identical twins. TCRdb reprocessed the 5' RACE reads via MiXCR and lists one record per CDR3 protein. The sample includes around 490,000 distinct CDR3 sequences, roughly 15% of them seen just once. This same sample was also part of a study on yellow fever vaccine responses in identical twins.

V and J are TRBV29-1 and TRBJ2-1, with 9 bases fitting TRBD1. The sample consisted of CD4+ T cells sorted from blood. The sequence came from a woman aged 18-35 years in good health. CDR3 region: CSADRGYNEQFF. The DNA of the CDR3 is TGCAGCGCGGACAGGGGCTACAATGAGCAGTTCTTC.